This TCR beta chain was obtained from a study of CD8 T cells in Susac syndrome (dated by TCRdb to about 2019). Background for the entire study: The study used repertoire sequencing to test whether antigen drove CD8+ T cell activation and differentiation in Susac syndrome. CD8+ T cell repertoire clonality was compared between 11 to 12 healthy donors, approximately 14 Susac syndrome patients and some 15 multiple sclerosis patients. Here is what the overall study found, with its caveats: The number of individuals in the TCR sequencing and HLA analysis was recognized as being relatively small.

RNA was extracted using the RNeasy kit, and roughly 0.5 to 1 microgram was reverse transcribed with random hexamers. The immunoSEQ multiplex PCR assay, covering 54 Vbeta and 13 Jbeta segments, was used to amplify TCR beta CDR3 regions. PCR amplification bias was corrected by using a synthetic template baseline for primer optimization and computational correction. The authors processed their data as follows. Only productive sequences were kept, with reads annotated to V, D and J genes according to IMGT and analyzed in immunoSEQ Analyzer. To calculate clonality, Shannon entropy was normalized by log2 of the number of productive unique sequences and then subtracted from one. Public and private clones were assessed among the 100 most prevalent clones of each patient and control. Clones were defined as Susac-specific when absent from the healthy and MS cohorts, from approximately 1,100 published viral clones and from other ImmuneACCESS disease sequences. The public reads were run again by TCRdb, first through fastp at Q25 and then through MiXCR, and only productive beta chains were kept. Every entry covers one CDR3 protein and lists the most common genes and DNA from its rows. In this record, the V and J calls reflect TCRdb's handling and not the investigators' own analysis. In this sample the table shows some 400,000 distinct CDR3 sequences, more than 80% of which occur a single time. The ten most abundant clones make up about 0.12% of the sample.

Of note for this clonotype: This receptor's antigen is unknown. Within one base of it there is no much larger clone, and no base qualities were kept.

From a lookup of the germline V gene (reference sequence), CDR1 and CDR2 are DFQATT and SNEGSKA. V and J are trimmed by 5 bases and 6 bases, and the gene matches miss 10 bases of the junction. Counted from cysteine to phenylalanine, this CDR3 has 14 amino acids. This entry keeps only the CDR3 DNA: 42 bases, framed from base 1. Peripheral blood CD8+ and CD4+ T cells from healthy donors, Susac syndrome patients and multiple sclerosis patients were profiled by high-throughput TCR beta sequencing. The multiple sclerosis controls were treatment-naive patients who had stable or active relapsing-remitting disease and met the revised McDonald criteria. CD8+ TEMRA cells were enriched by FACS, while bulk CD8+ and CD4+ T cells were purified by magnetic negative isolation. Blood was drawn into EDTA tubes, processed within 24 hours, and PBMCs were isolated by density gradient centrifugation. PBMCs intended for TCR sequencing were cryopreserved in liquid nitrogen and were subsequently thawed in a 37 degrees C water bath. The sorted or isolated CD4+, CD8+ and CD8+ TEMRA cells reached a purity of at least 90%.

The sequence derives from a human donor with multiple sclerosis. Source material: CD8+ T cells from PBMCs. The sequence is built from TRBV20-1 and TRBJ2-1; a stretch of 7 junction bases matches TRBD2. The DNA sequence reads TGCAGTGCTCTCGAGCAGCGGGACTTCAATGAGCAGTTCTTC. Its translation is CSALEQRDFNEQFF.